These T cell receptor beta chains were read from a single sample in a study of shared clonotypes between healthy human individuals. This table comes from immunoSEQ multiplex PCR, and its TCRdb copy is limited to in-frame clones, with some not included. The sample holds over 2 million clones; under 95% are singletons and the top ten take 0.3% to 0.45%. Material: naive CD4+ T cells from PBMCs. Receptors were obtained from a man aged 18-30 years in good health. Some clones in this sample may be carry-over from other donors' samples. CDR3s include the opening cysteine and the closing phenylalanine or tryptophan. A D gene is named only where the DNA matches it firmly. Some rows mark clone size as missing; the rest say once, few, many or name a class of expanded clone.

size | V | D | CDR3
NA | TRBV7-2 | NA | CASSLQGYEQYF
NA | TRBV9 | TRBD1 | CASHRTGGNGELFF
NA | TRBV4-3 | TRBD2 | CASSQDLTGGDSYEQYF
NA | TRBV28 | NA | CASSLIPSSAPYEQYF
NA | TRBV6-6 | NA | CASSPPVLTSYEQYF
NA | TRBV7-3 | NA | CASSLMAQGNTGELFF
NA | TRBV28 | TRBD1 | CASMNLADRGGFYGYTF
NA | TRBV5-4 | NA | CASRKTPPETQYF
once | TRBV2 | NA | CASRNPGPLVGPNTGELFF
NA | TRBV28 | NA | CASGSEETQYF
NA | TRBV11-2 | NA | CASSSTGAARETQYF
NA | TRBV5-1 | TRBD1 | CASTLGDRGRAFF
once | TRBV5-1 | TRBD1 | CASSQRRDRVHEQFF
NA | TRBV9 | TRBD1 | CASSEDRGESGYTF
NA | TRBV27 | TRBD2 | CASSGNIAGGPIPSSYNEQFF
NA | TRBV7-7 | TRBD1 | CASSPGQGSNEQFF
NA | TRBV28 | TRBD1 | CASSLTGGTDTEAFF
NA | TRBV14 | NA | CASSRDSQETQYF
once | TRBV29-1 | NA | CSVGLLSGLSEQFF
NA | TRBV27 | TRBD2 | CASSLTSGGPDTQYF
NA | TRBV7-2 | NA | CASSLHGTTSYNEQFF
NA | TRBV18 | NA | CASSPTIGNPGDYGYTF
NA | TRBV5-1 | NA | CASSLGGSGTDTQYF
NA | TRBV18 | NA | CASSPRGRQETQYF
NA | TRBV28 | NA | CASSRENIQYF
NA | TRBV28 | NA | CASSRRDTPGNEKLFF
NA | TRBV6-1 | NA | CASSEGGGDQPQHF
NA | TRBV18 | TRBD1 | CASSTGSHYEQYF
NA | TRBV19 | NA | CASSIVGLGNQPQHF
NA | TRBV5-6 | NA | CASSREETLYTGELFF
NA | TRBV5-1 | NA | CASSPDGQDSGANVLTF
few | TRBV2 | NA | CASRGTGSPLHF
NA | TRBV19 | NA | CASYDHRELYGYTF
NA | TRBV20-1 | NA | CSASPSEQFF
NA | TRBV27 | NA | CASSPYGGNYGYTF
NA | TRBV27 | TRBD1 | CASSFGTGGSEKLFF
NA | TRBV27 | NA | CARSMCGYQPQHF
NA | TRBV7-2 | TRBD2 | CASSSGLAGEWADTQYF
NA | TRBV28 | NA | CATLPGGRGYLSLEQYF
NA | TRBV2 | NA | CASYTSRDTQYF
NA | TRBV7-8 | NA | CASSLDRGQPQHF
NA | TRBV5-1 | NA | CASSLDGRATQETQYF
NA | TRBV30 | TRBD1 | CAWTSGTGESYEQYF
NA | TRBV14 | NA | CASSPRLESAQYF
NA | TRBV6-5 | TRBD1 | CASTRTGGDEQYF
NA | TRBV7-2 | NA | CASSLGAVEETQYF
NA | TRBV29-1 | NA | CSVVQAGYGYAF
NA | TRBV5-1 | TRBD1 | CASSLGTGSYNEQFF
NA | TRBV6-5 | TRBD1 | CASSSNRGASTDTQYF
once | TRBV5-1 | NA | CASSLVQIGAGLADTQYF
NA | TRBV5-1 | NA | CASSSPGTSYEQYF
NA | TRBV4-1 | TRBD1 | CASSQPTRQGNEQFF